The sequence of this T cell receptor (beta chain) was determined in a study of control samples from healthy donors and cancer patients. V was shortened by 3 bases and J by 2 bases, with 11 bases between the two germline ends. CDR1 and CDR2 (germline): LGHDT, YNNKEL (reference sequence). The CDR3 has 14 residues. This clone showed up just once. TCRdb's copy holds only in-frame clones and misses some; the assay was immunoSEQ multiplex PCR. Of 170,000 or so clones listed, approximately 92% are singletons. The sequencing input was blood. The clonotype originates from a young man in good health. V gene TRBV3-1 (or the pseudogene TRBV3-2) combines with J gene TRBJ2-7; D gene ambiguous. The CDR3 protein is CASSQVVETYEQYF. For the CDR3, the DNA is TGTGCCAGCAGCCAGGTGGTAGAGACCTACGAGCAGTACTTC.